This TCR beta chain was observed in a study of tumor-infiltrating lymphocytes in primary liver carcinoma. Overall study: Primary liver carcinoma, confirmed by histopathology, was surgically resected. Tumors were stage T1-T3 N0M0, roughly 4 to 10 cm across. Study-wide results and caveats: Lower overlap was observed for tumor-adjacent and tumor-blood pairs relative to tumor region pairs.

The authors took blood RNA from unsorted whole blood and also extracted germline DNA. As concerns this clonotype: Its antigen is undetermined. A much larger clone lies one base from this, so it may be a read error.

Between the trimmed V and J ends, which lost 1 base and 2 bases, there was a span of 9 bases. The CDR3 is 15 amino acids. The germline V gene encodes CDR1 LGHNA and CDR2 YSLEER. The input was approximately 0.45 ug total RNA; TCR beta cDNA was made from it with a constant-region primer. Slightly modified ARM-PCR, run as three nested multiplex PCR rounds, produced the TCR beta libraries. TRBV1-TRBV30 forward primers paired with a C-beta reverse primer were used in the first two PCR rounds, which ran roughly 11 cycles each. TCRdb re-derived calls from the multiplex PCR reads in MiXCR, one entry per CDR3 protein. The sample shows hundreds of thousands of distinct CDR3 sequences, 65% of them seen only once.

The sequence derives from a man aged 35-49 years with primary liver carcinoma and hepatitis B virus infection. Sequenced sample: peripheral blood. This rearrangement joins TRBV4-3 to TRBJ1-5; D call uncertain. CDR3 protein: CASSQVIEGNQPQHF. CDR3 coding DNA: TGCGCCAGCAGCCAAGTCATAGAGGGCAATCAGCCCCAGCATTTT.